The clone carrying this T cell receptor (beta chain) was seen more than once but under ten times. Patients were excluded if they had other autoimmune diseases or uncontrolled infections, and likewise if pregnancy or lactation applied. The authors amplified TCR beta CDR3 regions, and they did so from RNA transcripts for repertoire sequencing. Second-round multiplex PCR followed a first-round RT-PCR using HTBI primers. A single record per CDR3 protein comes from TCRdb applying MiXCR to the multiplex PCR reads. The sample lists more than 1,000,000 distinct CDR3 sequences, about 40% occurring once. The sample is drawn from a study of Graves' ophthalmopathy and Graves' hyperthyroidism. The CDR3 totals 14 residues. Per germline, CDR1 SGHRS and CDR2 YFSETQ. Trimming took 4 bases from V and 1 from J, leaving 9 bases between them.

The sequence was collected from an adult man with Graves' hyperthyroidism. This chain connects TRBV5-1 to TRBJ2-1, with D perhaps TRBD1 (6 bases). Sequenced: peripheral blood or thyroid tissue (not recorded which). The DNA for the CDR3 is TGCGCCAGCAGCCTAGGGGGTTCCTACAATGAGCAGTTCTTC. The encoded protein is CASSLGGSYNEQFF.